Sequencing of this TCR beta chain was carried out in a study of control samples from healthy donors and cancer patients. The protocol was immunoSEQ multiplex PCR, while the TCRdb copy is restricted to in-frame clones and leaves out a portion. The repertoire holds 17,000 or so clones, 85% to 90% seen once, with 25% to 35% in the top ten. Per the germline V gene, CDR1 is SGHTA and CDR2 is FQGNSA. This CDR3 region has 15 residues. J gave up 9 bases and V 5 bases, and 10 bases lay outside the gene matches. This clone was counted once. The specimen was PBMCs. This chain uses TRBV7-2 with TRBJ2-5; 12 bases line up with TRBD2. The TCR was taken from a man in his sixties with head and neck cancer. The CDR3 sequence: CASSVRASGGVSQYF. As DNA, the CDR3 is TGTGCCAGCAGCGTCCGGGCTAGCGGGGGGGTGTCCCAGTACTTC.